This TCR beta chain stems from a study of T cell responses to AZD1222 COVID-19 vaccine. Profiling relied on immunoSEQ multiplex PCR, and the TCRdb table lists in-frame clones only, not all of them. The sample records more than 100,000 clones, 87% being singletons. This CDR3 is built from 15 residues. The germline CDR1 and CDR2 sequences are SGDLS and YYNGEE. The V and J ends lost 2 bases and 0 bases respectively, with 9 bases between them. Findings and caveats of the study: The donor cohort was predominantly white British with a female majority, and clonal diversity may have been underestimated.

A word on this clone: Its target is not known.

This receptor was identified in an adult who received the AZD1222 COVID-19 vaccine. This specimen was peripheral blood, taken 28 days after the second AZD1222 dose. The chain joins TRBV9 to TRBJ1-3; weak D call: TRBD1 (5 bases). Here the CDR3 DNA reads TGTGCCAGCAGCGTGGGGCAGAGCTCTGGAAACACCATATATTTT. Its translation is CASSVGQSSGNTIYF. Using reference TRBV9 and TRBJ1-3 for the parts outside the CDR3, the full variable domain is DSGVTQTPKHLITATGQRVTLRCSPRSGDLSVYWYQQSLDQGLQFLIQYYNGEERAKGNILERFSAQQFPDLHSELNLSSLELGDSALYFCASSVGQSSGNTIYFGEGSWLTVV.